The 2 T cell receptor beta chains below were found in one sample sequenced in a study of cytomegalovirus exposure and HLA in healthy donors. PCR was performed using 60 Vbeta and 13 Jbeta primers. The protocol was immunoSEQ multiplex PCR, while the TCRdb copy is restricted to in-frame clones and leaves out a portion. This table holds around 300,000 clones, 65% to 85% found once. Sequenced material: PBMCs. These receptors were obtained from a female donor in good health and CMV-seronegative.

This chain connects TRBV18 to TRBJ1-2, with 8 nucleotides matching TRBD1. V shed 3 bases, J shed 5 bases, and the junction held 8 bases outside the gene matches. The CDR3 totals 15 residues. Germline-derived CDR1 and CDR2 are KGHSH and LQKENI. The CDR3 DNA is TGTGCCAGCTCACCCCTAGACAGGGGAGAGTATGGCTACACCTTC. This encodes CASSPLDRGEYGYTF.

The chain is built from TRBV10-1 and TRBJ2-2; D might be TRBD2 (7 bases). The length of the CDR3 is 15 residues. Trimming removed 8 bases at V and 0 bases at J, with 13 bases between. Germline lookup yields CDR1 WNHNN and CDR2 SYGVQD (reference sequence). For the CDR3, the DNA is TGCGCCAGCGGGGGGGCGGACGCGAACACCGGGGAGCTGTTTTTT. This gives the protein CASGGADANTGELFF.